This TCR beta chain originates from a study of blood T cells in healthy people across ages. The study's findings and limits: Across samples, TCR beta diversity tracked strongly with naive T cell percentage.

There are 15 residues in the CDR3. CDR1 and CDR2 (germline): SNHLY, FYNNEI. The junction had 10 bases not matched to a gene; V was cut back by 4 bases and J by 5 bases. This clonotype was recorded a few times. What it recognizes is unknown. Then a second PCR, running about 6 to 11 cycles, was carried out with a sample-barcoded 5' primer and a J-beta primer mix. TCRdb itself ran the 5' RACE reads through MiXCR, one entry per CDR3 protein. This table has approximately 800,000 distinct CDR3 sequences, around a quarter appearing once. This sample was also put to use in a study of T cells of mothers and their children.

V is TRBV2 and J is TRBJ2-7; 8 bases map to TRBD2. The sequenced sample consisted of blood. The clonotype comes from a boy younger than 18 in good health. The CDR3 loop is CASSAGREDVNEQYF. CDR3 DNA: TGTGCCAGCAGTGCCGGGCGGGAGGACGTGAACGAGCAGTACTTC. The variable domain in full, with the rest retrieved from reference TRBV2 and TRBJ2-7, is EPEVTQTPSHQVTQMGQEVILRCVPISNHLYFYWYRQILGQKVEFLVSFYNNEISEKSEIFDDQFSVERPDGSNFTLKIRSTKLEDSAMYFCASSAGREDVNEQYFGPGTRLTVT.